The 24 T cell receptor beta chains presented below share a single source sample, sequenced in a study of identical twins. From the 5' RACE reads, TCRdb called clonotypes with MiXCR, one entry per CDR3 protein. This table holds about 530,000 distinct CDR3 sequences, about a fifth found once. These data were likewise used in another study, on yellow fever vaccine responses in identical twins.

Specimen: CD4+ T cells sorted from blood. Receptors originate from a woman younger than 35 in good health.

This clonotype came up a few times. The chain couples TRBV7-6 to TRBJ2-3, with D uncertain. V was trimmed by 6 bases and J by 5 bases, leaving 15 bases between them. Germline V gene data show CDR1 as SGHVS and CDR2 as FNYEAQ. The CDR3 is made up of 14 amino acids. The chain's CDR3 is CASSSDPVVDTQYF. The CDR3, as DNA: TGTGCCAGCAGTTCGGACCCGGTGGTAGATACGCAGTATTTT.

J is TRBJ2-7 and V is TRBV2; D perhaps matches TRBD1 (5 bases). This CDR3 contains 11 residues. CDR1 is SNHLY, CDR2 FYNNEI, per germline. V was pared by 8 bases and J by 3 bases, with 8 bases between. CDR3 bases: TGTGCCAGCGGCAGGGACTACGAGCAGTACTTC. Amino acid sequence: CASGRDYEQYF.

This clonotype was seen a few times. The J gene is TRBJ1-6, the V gene TRBV7-8, with a tentative D call TRBD1 (6 bases). Looked up from germline, CDR1 is SGHVS and CDR2 is FQNEAQ. The CDR3 covers 15 residues. V lost 5 bases to trimming and J lost 7 bases, with 15 bases between them. Written as DNA, the CDR3 is TGTGCCAGCAGCGTAGACAGGCTGAACAATTCACCCCTCCACTTT. It encodes CASSVDRLNNSPLHF.

This clonotype was picked up a small number of times. The DNA of the CDR3 is TGTGCCAGCAGTCCACAGGCACCTGGTGAAAAACTGTTTTTT. Amino acids: CASSPQAPGEKLFF. The V call is TRBV28, the J call TRBJ1-4; the D gene is possibly TRBD1 (5 bases). Germline V gene sequence: CDR1 MDHEN, CDR2 SYDVKM. The ends were cut back, 5 bases at V and 7 bases at J, with 14 bases in the middle. The CDR3 loop spans 14 amino acids.

The chain couples TRBV5-1 to TRBJ2-3, with D tentatively TRBD1 (6 bases). V was trimmed by 5 bases and J by 4 bases, leaving 14 bases between them. CDR1 is SGHRS, CDR2 YFSETQ, per germline. The CDR3 consists of 14 residues. The CDR3 loop reads CASSQQAGADTQYF. The CDR3 bases are TGCGCCAGCAGTCAACAGGCAGGGGCAGATACGCAGTATTTT.

The chain carries TRBV15 and TRBJ2-6; TRBD1 might be the D (5 bases). With 1 base removed from V and 4 bases from J, the gap between germline ends came to 14 bases. In germline, CDR1 is LNHNV, CDR2 YYDKDF (reference sequence). The CDR3 extends over 17 amino acids. CDR3 loop: CATSRVRALPGANVLTF. CDR3 in DNA: TGTGCCACCAGCAGAGTCAGGGCATTGCCGGGGGCCAACGTCCTGACTTTC.

This clonotype was seen a handful of times. This chain uses TRBV10-3 with TRBJ2-7, with D perhaps matching TRBD1 (6 bases). V gave up 3 bases and J gave up 0 bases, with 18 bases separating them. CDR1 ENHRY and CDR2 SYGVKD come from the germline V gene. The CDR3 has 17 amino acids. CDR3 nucleotides: TGTGCCATCAGTGATCTCCTAGGGGGTTCAAGCTCCTACGAGCAGTACTTC. It codes for CAISDLLGGSSSYEQYF.

This sequence joins TRBV29-1 and TRBJ2-3; D not certain. There are 13 residues in the CDR3. Trimming removed 3 bases at V and 2 bases at J, with 9 bases between. Germline V gene data show CDR1 as SQVTM and CDR2 as ANQGSEA. The CDR3 coding sequence is TGCAGCGTTGATGGGCTTAACACAGATACGCAGTATTTT. It yields the protein CSVDGLNTDTQYF.

The J gene is TRBJ2-2, the V gene TRBV6-1; TRBD1 agrees at 7 bases. The germline gives CDR1 MNHNS, CDR2 SASEGT. This CDR3 has 14 residues. Trimming cost V 6 bases and J 6 bases; bases outside gene matches: 7. Here the CDR3 reads CASSLTGSAGELFF. In nucleotides, the CDR3 is TGTGCCAGCAGCTTGACAGGGTCCGCCGGGGAGCTGTTTTTT.

The chain has TRBV29-1 and TRBJ2-2, with 8 bases matching TRBD1. Germline CDR1 and CDR2: SQVTM and ANQGSEA. There are 16 residues in the CDR3. The DNA of the CDR3 is TGCTGTGCTAGAGCATCGGACAGGGCCAACACCGGGGAGCTGTTTTTT. Translation gives CCARASDRANTGELFF.

In nucleotides, the CDR3 is TGCGCCAGCAGCCTACTCGAGAACGTAGCCTACAATGAGCAGTTCTTC. Its translation: CASSLLENVAYNEQFF. The genes are TRBV4-1 and TRBJ2-1; D uncertain. The CDR3 is 16 amino acids. Trimming shortened V by 4 bases and J by 2 bases, and 15 bases separated the two germline ends. Germline CDR1 reads MGHRA; CDR2 reads YSYEKL.

This clonotype was counted ten times or more. The chain links TRBV5-1 to TRBJ1-1; TRBD1 is a possible D gene (5 bases). V was pared by 0 bases and J by 1 base, with 10 bases between. Germline V gene sequence: CDR1 SGHRS, CDR2 YFSETQ. The CDR3 loop spans 15 amino acids. CDR3 bases: TGCGCCAGCAGCTTGGTAGGCGGGGGGAACACTGAAGCTTTCTTT. This sequence encodes CASSLVGGGNTEAFF.

This clonotype was recorded a few times. This chain joins TRBV5-1 and TRBJ2-3, with D perhaps TRBD1 (5 bases). This CDR3 is 13 amino acids long. The V end lost 0 bases, the J end lost 6 bases, and 8 bases lay between the germline ends. The germline gives CDR1 SGHRS, CDR2 YFSETQ. The CDR3 nucleotides read TGCGCCAGCAGCTTGGAGGCAGGGGATACGCAGTATTTT. Translation gives CASSLEAGDTQYF.

This clonotype was detected a few times. The rearrangement links TRBV10-2 to TRBJ2-3, with D perhaps TRBD2 (6 bases). Germline assignment: CDR1 WSHSY and CDR2 SAAADI. V lost 7 bases, J lost 2 bases, and 16 bases lay in between. This CDR3 is 15 amino acids long. This CDR3 reads CASKRGPSDTDTQYF. The CDR3 coding sequence is TGCGCCAGCAAGAGGGGTCCTAGCGACACAGATACGCAGTATTTT.

Of note for this clonotype: Germline is not matched at one junction end, which may reflect a read error. The chain recombines TRBV3-1 with TRBJ2-4; 9 bases match TRBD1. The CDR3 covers 17 residues. CDR1 is LGHDT, CDR2 YNNKEL, per germline (reference sequence). CDR3 loop: CASCQASGQGQMNIQYF. The CDR3, as DNA: TGTGCCAGCTGCCAAGCGTCCGGACAGGGGCAAATGAACATTCAGTACTTC.

The V call is TRBV3-1, the J call TRBJ2-2; D not resolved. The V gene's germline CDR1 is LGHDT and CDR2 YNNKEL (reference sequence). With 2 bases removed from V and 6 bases from J, the gap between germline ends came to 7 bases. The CDR3 runs to 13 residues. DNA of the CDR3: TGTGCCAGCAGCCAAATTTCCCCCGGGGAGCTGTTTTTT. Translation gives CASSQISPGELFF. Full variable domain (remainder filled in from reference TRBV3-1 and TRBJ2-2): DTAVSQTPKYLVTQMGNDKSIKCEQNLGHDTMYWYKQDSKKFLKIMFSYNNKELIINETVPNRFSPKSPDKAHLNLHINSLELGDSAVYFCASSQISPGELFFGEGSRLTVL.

This clonotype occurred a few times. The V gene is TRBV3-1, the J gene TRBJ2-1, with 10 positions matching TRBD2. V lost 0 bases to trimming and J lost 5 bases; unmatched junction nucleotides: 7. CDR1 is LGHDT, CDR2 YNNKEL, per germline (reference sequence). The CDR3 runs 17 residues. CDR3 in amino acids: CASSQDLIAGGNNEQFF. CDR3 in DNA: TGTGCCAGCAGCCAAGATTTGATAGCGGGAGGAAACAATGAGCAGTTCTTC.

The V gene is TRBV5-1, the J gene TRBJ2-7; weak D call: TRBD1 (6 bases). Germline assignment: CDR1 SGHRS and CDR2 YFSETQ. The CDR3 totals 14 residues. Between the trimmed V and J ends, which lost 4 bases and 4 bases, there was a span of 15 bases. The CDR3 coding sequence is TGCGCCAGCAGCCCCTCCGGGACACATTACGAGCAGTACTTC. Its protein product is CASSPSGTHYEQYF.

The chain uses TRBV7-2 and TRBJ2-1; D may correspond to TRBD1 or TRBD2 (5 bases each). Trimming took off 1 base at V and 7 bases at J, with 14 bases between the two ends. Germline V CDR1 and CDR2: SGHTA, FQGNSA. CDR3 length: 15 residues. The CDR3 nucleotides read TGTGCCAGCAGCTTAGTAGGGACGTCGTGGAATGAGCAGTTCTTC. Translated: CASSLVGTSWNEQFF.

This clonotype was seen a few times. This chain joins TRBV7-2 and TRBJ2-2; 8 nucleotides match TRBD2. This CDR3 spans 16 amino acids. Trimming removed 1 base from V and 4 bases from J; junction bases left unmatched: 5. Germline loops: CDR1 SGHTA, CDR2 FQGNSA. The CDR3 reads CASSLGGGPLTGELFF. For the CDR3, the DNA is TGTGCCAGCAGCTTAGGCGGGGGGCCCCTCACCGGGGAGCTGTTTTTT.

V usage is TRBV20-1 and J usage is TRBJ1-1; a weak D match, TRBD1 (6 bases). The CDR3 is made up of 15 amino acids. Germline CDR1 DFQATT, CDR2 SNEGSKA (reference sequence). The germline V and J ends were trimmed by 3 bases and 3 bases, with 17 bases remaining between them. The CDR3 DNA reads TGCAGTGCTAGCCGCAACAGGGCCCTTGACACTGAAGCTTTCTTT. Translation: CSASRNRALDTEAFF.

This clonotype was detected only once. J is TRBJ1-2 and V is TRBV20-1; TRBD1 matches at 9 bases. This CDR3 is built from 14 residues. V gave up 0 bases and J gave up 6 bases; unmatched junction bases: 5. In germline, CDR1 is DFQATT, CDR2 SNEGSKA (reference sequence). The CDR3 DNA follows: TGCAGTGCTAGAGAGGCTGGGACAGGGAATGGCTACACCTTC. Its protein product is CSAREAGTGNGYTF.

The rearrangement joins TRBV10-2 to TRBJ2-5, with D uncertain. V lost 3 bases to trimming and J lost 4 bases, with 9 bases between them. The CDR3 totals 13 residues. CDR1 is WSHSY, CDR2 SAAADI, per germline. CDR3 coding DNA: TGCGCCAGCAGTGACGCAAAGGGAGAGACCCAGTACTTC. It yields the protein CASSDAKGETQYF.

In this sample, this clonotype turned up many times. V is TRBV29-1 and J is TRBJ2-1; 8 bases line up with TRBD2. Per the germline V gene, CDR1 is SQVTM and CDR2 is ANQGSEA. This CDR3 is 15 amino acids long. Trimming at V came to 7 bases and at J to 1 base, leaving 9 bases not matched to a gene. The CDR3 DNA reads TGCAGCGGCAGACGGGGGGGCGGGTCCTACAATGAGCAGTTCTTC. Translated: CSGRRGGGSYNEQFF.